This entry features one TCR beta chain sequence. This specimen comes from a study of blood T cell repertoires in COVID-19. After removal of 4 bases from V and 10 bases from J, the junction contained 9 bases not matched to a gene. The CDR3 has 15 amino acids. Germline CDR1 and CDR2: SGDLS and YYNGEE. In the authors' workflow: The authors estimated nucleated cell counts from reference gene primer amplification. Here immunoSEQ multiplex PCR was the method, and the copy in TCRdb shows in-frame clones only, minus some. V and J calls and clone size are as listed in that table; D and trimming were resolved from the DNA. This table has 150,000 to 200,000 clones, roughly 81% appearing once.

V and J are TRBV9 and TRBJ1-6; the match to TRBD1 covers 9 bases. Sequencing was done on a sample of peripheral blood. The TCR sequence derives from a woman between 40 and 50 years old with COVID-19, enrolled during active disease. The CDR3 DNA sequence: TGTGCCAGCAGCCCGACGGGACAGGGAGAATCACCCCTCCACTTT. This translates into CASSPTGQGESPLHF.